Listed below are T cell receptor beta chains from one sample, sequenced in a study of human CD8 memory T cell subsets. No DNA is given; TCRdb re-called the 5' RACE reads and lists each CDR3 protein once. This sample's clone table lists 5,000 to 6,000 distinct CDR3 sequences. The source material was CD8+ T cells from PBMCs. The receptors derive from a human donor in good health. Both conserved end residues are part of each CDR3. The order of the fields is J gene, clone size, V gene, CDR3 protein. Expanded clones get a size class; other rows say once, few or many, or leave the size out.

J: TRBJ2-7
size: .
V: TRBV7-9
CDR3: CASSPGGLSYEQYF

J: TRBJ2-3
size: .
V: TRBV10-3
CDR3: CAISRTATSTDTQYF

J: TRBJ2-7
size: large
V: TRBV6-2/TRBV6-3
CDR3: CASLGQGAYEQYF

J: TRBJ2-7
size: medium-sized
V: TRBV15
CDR3: CATSRDGTGDAYEQYF

J: TRBJ1-1
size: .
V: TRBV9
CDR3: CASASGGNTEAFF

J: TRBJ1-1
size: .
V: TRBV3-1
CDR3: CASSQDPPDLNTEAFF

J: TRBJ2-1
size: medium-sized
V: TRBV5-4
CDR3: CASSEDNEQFF

J: TRBJ1-5
size: .
V: TRBV28
CDR3: CASSQGTDYQPQHF

J: TRBJ1-2
size: .
V: TRBV11-2
CDR3: CASSPTRQGKGYGYTF

J: TRBJ2-1
size: .
V: TRBV6-2/TRBV6-3
CDR3: CASSQLGTGGESYNEQFF

J: TRBJ2-1
size: .
V: TRBV4-2
CDR3: CASSQAGNEQFF

J: TRBJ2-7
size: .
V: TRBV7-2
CDR3: CASSPTSYEQYF

J: TRBJ2-7
size: .
V: TRBV6-5
CDR3: CATNRDGNSYEQYF

J: TRBJ2-1
size: .
V: TRBV19
CDR3: CASTDFEGEQFF

J: TRBJ1-1
size: .
V: TRBV20-1
CDR3: CSARDRESGANTEAFF

J: TRBJ2-1
size: .
V: TRBV15
CDR3: CATSGYSGGYDNEQFF

J: TRBJ1-1
size: .
V: TRBV6-6
CDR3: CASSEARGRGTEAFF

J: TRBJ2-1
size: .
V: TRBV5-1
CDR3: CASQLGQGDNEQFF

J: TRBJ1-1
size: .
V: TRBV6-5
CDR3: CASSYGGANTEAFF